This entry concerns a single T cell receptor (beta chain). This clonotype has at least ten counts. Its specific antigen is unknown. Per-base qualities were not stored, and no clone one base away is much larger. Amplification of TCR beta CDR3 regions was carried out from RNA transcripts. A first-round RT-PCR of the TCR CDR3 used the HTBI primer set with the Qiagen OneStep RT-PCR kit. Libraries were constructed in a second round of multiplex PCR, after which size selection and purification were carried out. Paired-end sequencing of the libraries was performed with 100 bp reads on an Illumina HiSeq2000. In the authors' own workflow: SOAPnuke was used to process the raw data, removing reads that contained adapters or uncalled bases, had a mean Phred below 15, or lacked an exact match to the constant primer or identifier. High-quality paired reads were merged using COPE v1.2.5, and each unique nucleotide sequence was defined as a clonotype. MiTCR v1.1 was used to align clonotypes to the IMGT TRBV, TRBD and TRBJ reference segments. Only V-J combinations with frequency above 0.0001, covering roughly 99% of repertoires, were analysed. The TCS score was defined as F50 (clonal expansion) divided by E x V (chaos), with BLOSUM62-based TCRdist calculated between CDR3 peptides within each V-J. Welch's t-statistics and random forest reduced roughly 500 V-J features to around 14, which were used in a naive Bayes classifier (R e1071). The public reads were quality trimmed at Q25 with fastp and then assembled into clones with MiXCR by TCRdb, keeping productive beta chains. All rows with the same CDR3 protein become a single entry with the most common DNA and genes. The V and J calls shown here were made by TCRdb, not taken from the authors' results. This sample comprises 300,000 to 400,000 distinct CDR3 sequences, around a fifth of them detected only once. The ten most abundant clones make up over 45% of the sample.

Stable Graves' hyperthyroidism was defined as the absence of progression to ophthalmopathy over 18 months of follow-up. Hyperthyroidism patients were aged 18 to 65 years and newly diagnosed, with disease duration of less than 2 months. Any patient with an uncontrolled infection, another autoimmune disease, pregnancy or lactation was excluded. Diagnoses were based on clinical symptoms, serum thyroxine and TRAb, thyroid ultrasound and orbital computed tomography. PBMCs were isolated from approximately 10 ml of fresh peripheral blood by Ficoll-Paque density gradient centrifugation. Total RNA was extracted using Trizol reagent, and RNA quality was assessed on an Agilent 2100 Bioanalyzer. This sample was taken from a study of T cells in Graves' hyperthyroidism and ophthalmopathy (dated by TCRdb to the late 2010s). Regarding the research as a whole: Peripheral blood was collected at initial diagnosis, before any treatment. To identify TCR V-J signatures that set the groups apart, the researchers used a discovery cohort of 100 or so patients, made up of roughly 40 with Graves' ophthalmopathy and about 60 with stable Graves' hyperthyroidism. Prospective prediction of ophthalmopathy was tested in an independent validation cohort consisting of some 18 hyperthyroidism patients and some 17 patients who later progressed to ophthalmopathy. The roughly 100 discovery patients were randomly divided into training and test sets at a 7:3 ratio. In six Graves' hyperthyroidism patients, the study also compared T-cell repertoires from thyroid tissue with T-cell repertoires from blood. After sampling, hyperthyroidism patients received methimazole starting at 30 mg daily, and ophthalmopathy patients received high-dose intravenous methylprednisolone. According to the paper, TCR Vbeta CDR3 sequencing was carried out on approximately 140 peripheral blood samples, which came from about 45 ophthalmopathy, under 85 hyperthyroidism and 17 progressor patients. Results and caveats for the whole study, not just this receptor: Most expanded thyroid clonotypes (frequency above 0.001) were also detected in blood, suggesting blood repertoires may reflect thyroid immune responses. Sample size was not statistically predetermined, and blinding of investigators to group allocation was not performed. In validation, progression to ophthalmopathy was predicted by the model with 70.59% sensitivity and 72% to 80% specificity, a median of approximately 7.1 months before onset. Ophthalmopathy was separated from stable hyperthyroidism by a 13 V-J signature model, with approximately 86% sensitivity and about 81% specificity obtained in cross-validation and 80%/75% obtained in testing.

V loses 1 base of germline sequence and J loses 2 bases, and the interval between the two ends is 11 bases. The CDR3 measures 16 amino acids from cysteine to phenylalanine. The entry retains the CDR3 DNA only, 48 bases that are in frame from base 1. The chain was built from TRBV12-3 or TRBV12-4 and TRBJ2-2, with a weak D call of TRBD2 (6 bases match). The sequence came from a woman in her fifties or sixties with Graves' hyperthyroidism. Sequencing was carried out using blood. The sequence in DNA is TGTGCCAGCAGTTTAGATGGGACTTCAAACACCGGGGAGCTGTTTTTT. Its product reads: CASSLDGTSNTGELFF.